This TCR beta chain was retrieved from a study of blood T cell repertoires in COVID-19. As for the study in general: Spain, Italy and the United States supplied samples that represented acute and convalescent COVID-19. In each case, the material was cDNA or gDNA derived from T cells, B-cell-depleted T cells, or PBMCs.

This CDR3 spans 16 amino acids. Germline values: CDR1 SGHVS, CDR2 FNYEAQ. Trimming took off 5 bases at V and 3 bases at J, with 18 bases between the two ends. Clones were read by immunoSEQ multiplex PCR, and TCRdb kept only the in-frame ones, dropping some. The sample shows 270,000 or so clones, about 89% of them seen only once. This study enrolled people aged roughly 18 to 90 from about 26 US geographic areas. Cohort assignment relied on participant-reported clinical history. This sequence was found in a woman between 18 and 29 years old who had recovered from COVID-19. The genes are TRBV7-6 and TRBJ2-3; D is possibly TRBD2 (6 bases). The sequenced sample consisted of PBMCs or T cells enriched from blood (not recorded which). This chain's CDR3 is CASSGERGGFTDTQYF. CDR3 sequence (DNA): TGTGCCAGCAGCGGCGAAAGGGGAGGCTTTACAGATACGCAGTATTTT.